A single sample gave rise to the 27 T cell receptor beta chains below, sequenced in a study of blood T cell repertoires in COVID-19. Repertoires were generated with immunoSEQ multiplex PCR, while TCRdb's copy carries only in-frame clones and drops some. This repertoire shows 90,000 to 120,000 clones, around 88% found once; its top ten account for around 7%. Sequencing input: peripheral blood. These receptor sequences come from a man aged 45-65 years with active or convalescent COVID-19.

J is TRBJ2-1 and V is TRBV12-3 or TRBV12-4; D may be TRBD2 (5 bases). V lost 6 bases and J lost 3, with 9 bases in between. The CDR3 covers 13 residues. The CDR3: CASSPLDYNEQFF. DNA of the CDR3: TGTGCCAGCAGCCCACTAGACTACAATGAGCAGTTCTTC.

The rearrangement links TRBV10-3 to TRBJ2-7; TRBD1 aligns across 8 bases. Germline V gives CDR1 ENHRY, CDR2 SYGVKD. CDR3 length: 14 residues. Trimming removed 4 bases from V and 4 bases from J; junction bases left unmatched: 6. CDR3 nucleotide sequence: TGTGCCATCAGTGTTGGACAGGGAGCTTACGAGCAGTACTTC. Its protein is CAISVGQGAYEQYF.

The rearrangement uses TRBV7-8 and TRBJ2-2, with 7 positions matching TRBD2. The V gene's germline CDR1 is SGHVS and CDR2 FQNEAQ. The CDR3 is 17 amino acids. The ends lost 0 bases at V and 4 bases at J; junction bases unmatched: 8. CDR3 DNA: TGTGCCAGCAGCTTAGCGCACCGGCGGGAGAGCACCGGGGAGCTGTTTTTT. Protein sequence: CASSLAHRRESTGELFF.

This clone was observed a few times. J is TRBJ1-2 and V is TRBV15; 9 bases are shared with TRBD1. The CDR3 sequence is 15 residues long. Per the germline V gene, CDR1 is LNHNV and CDR2 is YYDKDF (reference sequence). V shed 2 bases, J shed 3 bases, and the junction held 4 bases outside the gene matches. CDR3 coding DNA: TGTGCCACCAGCAGACCTAGGACAGGGGACTATGGCTACACCTTC. Translated: CATSRPRTGDYGYTF.

The gene calls are TRBV5-1 and TRBJ1-4, with unresolved D. The ends were cut back, 3 bases at V and 0 bases at J, with 12 bases in the middle. In germline, CDR1 is SGHRS, CDR2 YFSETQ. CDR3 length: 16 amino acids. CDR3 DNA: TGCGCCAGCAGCTCGACCGGGAATCCAACTAATGAAAAACTGTTTTTT. Protein: CASSSTGNPTNEKLFF. The variable domain in full, with the rest retrieved from reference TRBV5-1 and TRBJ1-4, is KAGVTQTPRYLIKTRGQQVTLSCSPISGHRSVSWYQQTPGQGLQFLFEYFSETQRNKGNFPGRFSGRQFSNSRSEMNVSTLELGDSALYLCASSSTGNPTNEKLFFGSGTQLSVL.

V and J are TRBV10-3 and TRBJ2-1; no firm D call. V gave up 7 bases and J gave up 10 bases, with 17 bases separating them. Germline V gene sequence: CDR1 ENHRY, CDR2 SYGVKD. The CDR3 sequence is 13 residues long. The CDR3 nucleotides read TGTGCCATCAAATTTCAGGTGTTCGGAGAGCAGTTCTTC. Its translation: CAIKFQVFGEQFF.

The chain links TRBV5-1 to TRBJ2-2, with a weak D call TRBD2 (6 bases). CDR3 size: 15 residues. Germline V lookup: CDR1 SGHRS, CDR2 YFSETQ. Trimming stripped 3 bases from V and 4 bases from J, with 13 bases between. DNA for the CDR3: TGCGCCAGCAGCTCTCAGCGGGCTGGCACCGGGGAGCTGTTTTTT. Amino acids: CASSSQRAGTGELFF.

This chain links TRBV5-1 with TRBJ1-1; TRBD1 agrees at 9 bases. V gave up 3 bases and J gave up 1 base; unmatched junction bases: 1. The CDR3 totals 14 residues. The germline V gene has CDR1 SGHRS and CDR2 YFSETQ. The CDR3 DNA is TGCGCCAGCAGCTCGGGACAGGGGAACACTGAAGCTTTCTTT. This encodes CASSSGQGNTEAFF.

This clone was seen only a few times. The CDR3 nucleotides are TGTGCCATCAGTGAGGCCGGACAGAATAGCAATCAGCCCCAGCATTTT. This encodes CAISEAGQNSNQPQHF. The rearrangement uses TRBV10-3 and TRBJ1-5, with D possibly TRBD1 on 6 matching bases. Germline V CDR1 and CDR2: ENHRY, SYGVKD. Trimming removed 2 bases from V and 0 bases from J, with 11 bases in between. This CDR3 region has 16 residues.

The V gene is TRBV19, the J gene TRBJ2-5; D gene ambiguous. Germline CDR1 and CDR2: LNHDA and SQIVND (reference sequence). This CDR3 has 15 residues. Trimming shortened V by 2 bases and J by 2 bases, and 12 bases separated the two germline ends. CDR3 DNA: TGTGCCAGTAGTATAAGGTATGGGCCTCAAGAGACCCAGTACTTC. Translated, it gives CASSIRYGPQETQYF.

The rearrangement joins TRBV19 to TRBJ2-1, with a weak D call TRBD1 (7 bases). Germline-derived CDR1 and CDR2 are LNHDA and SQIVND (reference sequence). This CDR3 spans 20 amino acids. Trimming stripped 1 base from V and 9 bases from J, with 31 bases between. The CDR3 nucleotides are TGTGCCAGTAGTATAGGTGTAGGGGGCTTGGCGGGGCCCTTACGAGGTGAGCAGTTCTTC. This encodes CASSIGVGGLAGPLRGEQFF.

This chain links TRBV6-1 with TRBJ2-7; 9 positions agree with TRBD2. Looked up from germline, CDR1 is MNHNS and CDR2 is SASEGT. The junction had 3 bases not matched to a gene; V was cut back by 1 base and J by 5 bases. The CDR3 loop spans 14 amino acids. The CDR3 nucleotides are TGTGCCAGCAGTGAAGGGGTAGCGGGAGACGAGCAGTACTTC. This encodes CASSEGVAGDEQYF.

This chain links TRBV7-9 with TRBJ1-4; D gene ambiguous. The V and J ends lost 3 bases and 7 bases respectively, with 9 bases between them. Looked up from germline, CDR1 is SEHNR and CDR2 is FQNEAQ (reference sequence). The CDR3 consists of 13 residues. As DNA, the CDR3 is TGTGCCAGCAGCTTCCCTGCTAGTGAAAAACTGTTTTTT. Residues: CASSFPASEKLFF.

The genes are TRBV15 and TRBJ2-1, with TRBD2 as a possible D gene (5 bases). Germline CDR1 reads LNHNV; CDR2 reads YYDKDF (reference sequence). The V end lost 0 bases, the J end lost 3 bases, and 12 bases lay between the germline ends. The CDR3 runs to 16 residues. In DNA, the CDR3 is TGTGCCACCAGCAGAGAGAGGGCCCCCATCTACAATGAGCAGTTCTTC. Amino acids: CATSRERAPIYNEQFF.

The chain combines TRBV5-6 with TRBJ2-1, with 7 bases lining up with TRBD2. CDR1 is SGHDT, CDR2 YYEEEE, per germline. Unmatched junction bases numbered 12, after V lost 5 bases and J lost 7 bases. The CDR3 sequence is 15 residues long. The CDR3 DNA reads as TGTGCCAGCAGTCATATAGCGGCCGGGGGGAATGAGCAGTTCTTC. This translates into CASSHIAAGGNEQFF.

This rearrangement joins TRBV2 to TRBJ2-1; weak D call: TRBD2 (5 bases). This CDR3 is built from 13 residues. Germline CDR1 and CDR2: SNHLY and FYNNEI. V was pared by 7 bases and J by 2 bases, with 9 bases between. CDR3 in DNA: TGTGCCAGCACCGTGGGAGCCTACAATGAGCAGTTCTTC. This gives the protein CASTVGAYNEQFF.

The DNA for the CDR3 is TGTGCCAGTAGTATAGATCCCGACAGGGAGAGGGCTTTCTTT. It is translated as CASSIDPDRERAFF. The V and J genes are TRBV19 and TRBJ1-1; 7 bases match TRBD1. The CDR3 extends over 14 amino acids. Trimming at V came to 0 bases and at J to 11 bases, leaving 9 bases not matched to a gene. The germline gives CDR1 LNHDA, CDR2 SQIVND (reference sequence).

This rearrangement joins TRBV24-1 to TRBJ1-5, with D unresolved. From germline, CDR1 is KGHDR and CDR2 SFDVKD. The CDR3 has 13 amino acids. The V end was cut by 3 bases, the J end by 1 base, with 3 bases between. Written as DNA, the CDR3 is TGTGCCACCAGTGATGGCAGCAATCAGCCCCAGCATTTT. This encodes CATSDGSNQPQHF.

This chain connects TRBV5-1 to TRBJ2-3; 7 bases line up with TRBD2. The trim removed 0 bases at V and 4 bases at J, leaving 11 bases unmatched. CDR1 and CDR2 (germline): SGHRS, YFSETQ. This CDR3 is built from 17 residues. CDR3 DNA sequence: TGCGCCAGCAGCTTGGTCCAGTTGGCGGGAGCCGCAGATACGCAGTATTTT. Amino acid sequence: CASSLVQLAGAADTQYF.

This chain's CDR3 is CASSKRTSSPLHF. CDR3 DNA sequence: TGTGCCAGCAGCAAACGGACTAGCTCACCCCTCCACTTT. The chain employs TRBV21-1 and TRBJ1-6. TRBV21-1 is a pseudogene locus. This CDR3 has 13 residues.

This clone has just a few counts. The chain employs TRBV6-2 or TRBV6-3 and TRBJ2-1; the D gene could be TRBD1 or TRBD2 (5 bases each). The V end lost 6 bases, the J end lost 0 bases, and 33 bases lay between the germline ends. From germline, CDR1 is MNHEY and CDR2 SVGEGT. This CDR3 has 22 amino acids. CDR3 amino acids: CASSRGILRGPQKGSSYNEQFF. DNA for the CDR3: TGTGCCAGCAGCCGGGGAATTCTAAGGGGCCCCCAAAAGGGCAGCTCCTACAATGAGCAGTTCTTC.

This chain joins TRBV30 and TRBJ2-7, with TRBD2 identical over 7 bases. Germline loops: CDR1 GTSNPN, CDR2 SVGIG (reference sequence). The V and J ends lost 4 bases and 4 bases, in that order; junction bases with no gene match: 4. The CDR3 loop spans 12 amino acids. The chain's CDR3 is CAWTRLAYEQYF. Written as DNA, the CDR3 is TGTGCCTGGACCCGACTAGCTTACGAGCAGTACTTC.

V usage is TRBV7-9 and J usage is TRBJ2-5; 9 nucleotides match TRBD1. V trimming: 6 bases; J trimming: 2 bases; junction bases outside the gene matches: 10. This CDR3 contains 16 residues. Germline values: CDR1 SEHNR, CDR2 FQNEAQ (reference sequence). CDR3 sequence (DNA): TGTGCCAGCAGACCAAACAGGGGGCCGGGGCAAGAGACCCAGTACTTC. Translation gives CASRPNRGPGQETQYF.

This clone showed up just once. The chain couples TRBV27 to TRBJ1-1; D not resolved. Germline CDR1 and CDR2: MNHEY and SMNVEV (reference sequence). V dropped 3 bases and J dropped 8 bases, with 4 bases sitting between them. This CDR3 contains 10 residues. In nucleotides, the CDR3 is TGTGCCAGCAGTTTCAGGGAAGCTTTCTTT. Encoded protein: CASSFREAFF.

This clone was counted a single time. The chain carries TRBV14 and TRBJ1-2; TRBD1 is a possible D gene (6 bases). This CDR3 contains 14 residues. The germline V gene has CDR1 SGHDN and CDR2 FVKESK. Trimming removed 3 bases from V and 8 bases from J, with 16 bases in between. The CDR3 sequence: CASSHGTGPGGYTF. In DNA, the CDR3 is TGTGCCAGCAGCCATGGAACAGGGCCAGGCGGCTACACCTTC.

The V gene is TRBV29-1, the J gene TRBJ1-3, with no clear D. The CDR3 is 12 residues long. The germline V and J ends were trimmed by 3 bases and 0 bases, with 3 bases remaining between them. Per the germline V gene, CDR1 is SQVTM and CDR2 is ANQGSEA. The CDR3 nucleotides are TGCAGCGTTGACCTCTCTGGAAACACCATATATTTT. It codes for CSVDLSGNTIYF. The whole variable domain, remainder taken from reference TRBV29-1 and TRBJ1-3, is SAVISQKPSRDICQRGTSLTIQCQVDSQVTMMFWYRQQPGQSLTLIATANQGSEATYESGFVIDKFPISRPNLTFSTLTVSNMSPEDSSIYLCSVDLSGNTIYFGEGSWLTVV.

This rearrangement joins TRBV10-1 to TRBJ1-6, with 7 bases identical to TRBD1. V gave up 10 bases and J gave up 10 bases; unmatched junction bases: 10. CDR3 size: 13 residues. Germline V gene data show CDR1 as WNHNN and CDR2 as SYGVQD (reference sequence). The CDR3 region has the DNA TGCGCCACCCAAGGACAGGTTGGCTCACCCCTCCACTTT. Protein sequence: CATQGQVGSPLHF.